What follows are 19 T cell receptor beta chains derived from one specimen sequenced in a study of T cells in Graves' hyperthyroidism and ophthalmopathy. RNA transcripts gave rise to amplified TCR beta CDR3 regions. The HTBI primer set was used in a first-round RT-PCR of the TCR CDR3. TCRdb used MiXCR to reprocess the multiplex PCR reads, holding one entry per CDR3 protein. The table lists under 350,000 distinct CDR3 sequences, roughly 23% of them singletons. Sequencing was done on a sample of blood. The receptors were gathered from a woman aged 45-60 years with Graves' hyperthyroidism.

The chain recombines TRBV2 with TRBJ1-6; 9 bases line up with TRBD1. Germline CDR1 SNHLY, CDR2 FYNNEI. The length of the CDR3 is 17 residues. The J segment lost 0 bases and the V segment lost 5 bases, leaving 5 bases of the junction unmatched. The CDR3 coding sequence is TGTGCCAGCAGTCGGACAGGGGACAGCTCCTATAATTCACCCCTCCACTTT. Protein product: CASSRTGDSSYNSPLHF.

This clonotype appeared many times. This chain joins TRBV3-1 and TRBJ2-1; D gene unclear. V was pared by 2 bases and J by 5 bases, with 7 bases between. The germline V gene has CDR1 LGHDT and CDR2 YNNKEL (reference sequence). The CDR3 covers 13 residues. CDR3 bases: TGTGCCAGCAGCCAACGGAGCGACAATGAGCAGTTCTTC. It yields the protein CASSQRSDNEQFF.

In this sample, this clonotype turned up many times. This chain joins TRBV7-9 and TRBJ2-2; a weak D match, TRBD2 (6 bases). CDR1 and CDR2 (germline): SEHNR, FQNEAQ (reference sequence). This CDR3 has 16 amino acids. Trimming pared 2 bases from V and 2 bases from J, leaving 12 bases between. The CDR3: CASSLWRDPNTGELFF. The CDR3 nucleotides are TGTGCCAGCAGCTTATGGCGGGACCCCAACACCGGGGAGCTGTTTTTT.

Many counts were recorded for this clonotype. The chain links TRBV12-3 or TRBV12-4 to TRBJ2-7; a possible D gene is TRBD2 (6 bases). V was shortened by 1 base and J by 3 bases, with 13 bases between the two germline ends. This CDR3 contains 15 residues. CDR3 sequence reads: CASSLGGLNLYEQYF. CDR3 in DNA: TGTGCCAGCAGTTTAGGGGGACTGAACCTCTACGAGCAGTACTTC.

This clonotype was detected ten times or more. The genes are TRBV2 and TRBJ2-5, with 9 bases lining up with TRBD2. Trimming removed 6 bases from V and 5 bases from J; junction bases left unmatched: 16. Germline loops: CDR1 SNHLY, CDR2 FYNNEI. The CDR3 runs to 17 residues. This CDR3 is CASREKSRPSGNETQYF. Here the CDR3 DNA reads TGTGCCAGCAGAGAGAAGAGTAGACCTAGCGGGAACGAGACCCAGTACTTC.

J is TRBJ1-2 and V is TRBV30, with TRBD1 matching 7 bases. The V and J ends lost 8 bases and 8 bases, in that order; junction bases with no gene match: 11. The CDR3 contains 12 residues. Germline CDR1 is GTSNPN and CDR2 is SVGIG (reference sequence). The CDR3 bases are TGTGCCCGGACAGGCGGAAGATACGGCTACACCTTC. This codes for CARTGGRYGYTF.

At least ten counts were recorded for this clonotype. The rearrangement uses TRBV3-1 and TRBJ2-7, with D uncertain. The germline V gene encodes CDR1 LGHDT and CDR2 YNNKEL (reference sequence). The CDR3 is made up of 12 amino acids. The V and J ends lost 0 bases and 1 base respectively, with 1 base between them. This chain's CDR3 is CASSQESYEQYF. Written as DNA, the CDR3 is TGTGCCAGCAGCCAAGAATCCTACGAGCAGTACTTC.

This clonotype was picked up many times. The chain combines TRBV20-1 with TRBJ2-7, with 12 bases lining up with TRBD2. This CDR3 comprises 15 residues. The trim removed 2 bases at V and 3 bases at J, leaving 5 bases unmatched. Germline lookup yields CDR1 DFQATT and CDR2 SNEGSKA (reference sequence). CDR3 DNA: TGCAGTGCTAGAAGTCTAGCGGGGGGGAGCTACGAGCAGTACTTC. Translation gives CSARSLAGGSYEQYF.

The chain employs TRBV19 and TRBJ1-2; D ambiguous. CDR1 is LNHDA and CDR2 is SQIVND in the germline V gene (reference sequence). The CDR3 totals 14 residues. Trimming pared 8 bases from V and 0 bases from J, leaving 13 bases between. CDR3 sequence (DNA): TGTGCCAGTGGTTCGGGCCAAGCTAACTATGGCTACACCTTC. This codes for CASGSGQANYGYTF.

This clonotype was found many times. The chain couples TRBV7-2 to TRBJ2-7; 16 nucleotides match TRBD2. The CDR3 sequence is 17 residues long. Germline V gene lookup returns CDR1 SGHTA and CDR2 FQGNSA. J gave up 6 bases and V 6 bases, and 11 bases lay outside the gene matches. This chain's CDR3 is CASSKGLAGGPEGEQYF. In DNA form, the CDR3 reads TGTGCCAGCAGTAAGGGACTAGCGGGGGGGCCGGAGGGCGAGCAGTACTTC.

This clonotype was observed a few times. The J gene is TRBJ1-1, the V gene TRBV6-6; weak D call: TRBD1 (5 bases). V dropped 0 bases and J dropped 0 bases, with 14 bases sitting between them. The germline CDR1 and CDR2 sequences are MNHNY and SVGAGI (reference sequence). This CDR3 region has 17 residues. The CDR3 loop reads CASSYSVVAGLNTEAFF. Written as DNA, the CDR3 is TGTGCCAGCAGTTACTCGGTGGTTGCAGGGCTGAACACTGAAGCTTTCTTT.

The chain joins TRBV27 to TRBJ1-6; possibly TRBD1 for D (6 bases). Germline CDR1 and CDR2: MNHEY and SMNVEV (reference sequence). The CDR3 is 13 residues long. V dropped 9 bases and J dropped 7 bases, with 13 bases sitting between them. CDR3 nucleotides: TGTGCCAGTCACGAGCAGGGGAATTCACCCCTCCACTTT. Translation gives CASHEQGNSPLHF.

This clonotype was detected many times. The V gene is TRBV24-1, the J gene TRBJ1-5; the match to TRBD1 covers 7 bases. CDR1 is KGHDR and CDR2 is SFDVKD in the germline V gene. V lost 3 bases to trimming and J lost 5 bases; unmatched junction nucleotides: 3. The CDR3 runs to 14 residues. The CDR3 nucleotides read TGTGCCACCAGTGATAGACAGGGCCATCAGCCCCAGCATTTT. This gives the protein CATSDRQGHQPQHF.

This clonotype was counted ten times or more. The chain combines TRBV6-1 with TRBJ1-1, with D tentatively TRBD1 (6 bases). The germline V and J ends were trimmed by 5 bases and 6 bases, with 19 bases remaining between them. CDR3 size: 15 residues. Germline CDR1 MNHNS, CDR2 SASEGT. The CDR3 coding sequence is TGTGCCAGCAGTAAACAGGGCCCACCCTTTCCTGAAGCTTTCTTT. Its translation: CASSKQGPPFPEAFF.

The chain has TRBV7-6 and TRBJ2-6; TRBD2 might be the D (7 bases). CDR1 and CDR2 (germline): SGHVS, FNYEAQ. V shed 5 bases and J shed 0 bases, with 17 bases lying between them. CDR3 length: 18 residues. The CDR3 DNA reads TGTGCCAGCAGCCCCCGGCAGGGAGGGGGCTCTGGGGCCAACGTCCTGACTTTC. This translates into CASSPRQGGGSGANVLTF.

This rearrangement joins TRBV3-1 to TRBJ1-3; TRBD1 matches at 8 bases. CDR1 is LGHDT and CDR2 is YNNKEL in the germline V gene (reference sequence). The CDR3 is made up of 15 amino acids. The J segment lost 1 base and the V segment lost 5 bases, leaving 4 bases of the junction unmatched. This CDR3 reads CASSSDRGSGNTIYF. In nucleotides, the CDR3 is TGTGCCAGCAGCTCTGACAGGGGATCTGGAAACACCATATATTTT.

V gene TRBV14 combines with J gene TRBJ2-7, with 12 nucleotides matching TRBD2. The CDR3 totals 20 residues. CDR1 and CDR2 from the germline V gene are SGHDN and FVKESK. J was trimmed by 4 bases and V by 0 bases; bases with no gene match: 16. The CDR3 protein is CASSQERWGLAGRAGYEQYF. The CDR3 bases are TGTGCCAGCAGCCAAGAGCGTTGGGGACTAGCGGGCAGGGCTGGGTACGAGCAGTACTTC.

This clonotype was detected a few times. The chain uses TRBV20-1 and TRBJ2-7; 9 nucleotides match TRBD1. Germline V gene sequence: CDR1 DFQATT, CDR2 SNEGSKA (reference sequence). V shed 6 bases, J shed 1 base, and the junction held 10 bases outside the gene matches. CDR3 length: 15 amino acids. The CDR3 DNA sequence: TGCAGTGCCCAGACGGGGACAGGGAGTTCCTACGAGCAGTACTTC. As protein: CSAQTGTGSSYEQYF.

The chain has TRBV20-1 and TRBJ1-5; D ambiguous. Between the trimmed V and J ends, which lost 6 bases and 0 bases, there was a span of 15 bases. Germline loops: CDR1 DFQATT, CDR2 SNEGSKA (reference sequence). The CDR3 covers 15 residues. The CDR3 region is CSASPPGYSNQPQHF. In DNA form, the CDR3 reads TGCAGTGCCTCCCCTCCGGGATATAGCAATCAGCCCCAGCATTTT.